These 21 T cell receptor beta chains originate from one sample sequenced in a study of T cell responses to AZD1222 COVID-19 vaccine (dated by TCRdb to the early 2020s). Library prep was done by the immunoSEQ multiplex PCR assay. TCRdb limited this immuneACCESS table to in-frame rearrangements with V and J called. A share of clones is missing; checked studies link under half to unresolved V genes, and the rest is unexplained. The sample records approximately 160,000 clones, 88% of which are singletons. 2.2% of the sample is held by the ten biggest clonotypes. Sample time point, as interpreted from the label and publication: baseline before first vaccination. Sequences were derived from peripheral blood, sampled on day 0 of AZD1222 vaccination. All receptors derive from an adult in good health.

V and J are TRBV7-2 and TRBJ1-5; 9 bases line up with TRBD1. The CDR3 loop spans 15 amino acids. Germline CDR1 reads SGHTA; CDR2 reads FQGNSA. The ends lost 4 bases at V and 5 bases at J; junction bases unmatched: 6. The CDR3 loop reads CASSSGTGRYQPQHF. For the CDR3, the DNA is TGTGCCAGCAGCTCGGGGACAGGGAGATATCAGCCCCAGCATTTT.

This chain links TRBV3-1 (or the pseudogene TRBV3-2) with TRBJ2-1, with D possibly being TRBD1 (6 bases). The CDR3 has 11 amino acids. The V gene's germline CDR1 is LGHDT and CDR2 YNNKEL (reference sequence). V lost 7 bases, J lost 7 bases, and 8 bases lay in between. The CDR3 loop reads CASTRGNEQFF. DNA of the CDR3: TGTGCCAGCACCAGGGGTAATGAGCAGTTCTTC.

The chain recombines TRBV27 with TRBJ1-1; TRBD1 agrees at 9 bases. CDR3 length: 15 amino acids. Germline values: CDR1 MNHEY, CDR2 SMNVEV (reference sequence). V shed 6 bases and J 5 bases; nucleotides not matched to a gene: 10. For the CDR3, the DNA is TGTGCCAGCAGGCTACAGGGGGCGGGGGGAACTGAAGCTTTCTTT. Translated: CASRLQGAGGTEAFF.

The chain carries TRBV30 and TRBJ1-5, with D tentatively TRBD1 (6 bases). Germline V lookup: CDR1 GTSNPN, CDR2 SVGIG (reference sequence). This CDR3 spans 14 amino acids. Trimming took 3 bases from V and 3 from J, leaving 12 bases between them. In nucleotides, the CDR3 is TGTGCCTGGAGGGACCCAGGGGTCAATCAGCCCCAGCATTTT. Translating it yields CAWRDPGVNQPQHF.

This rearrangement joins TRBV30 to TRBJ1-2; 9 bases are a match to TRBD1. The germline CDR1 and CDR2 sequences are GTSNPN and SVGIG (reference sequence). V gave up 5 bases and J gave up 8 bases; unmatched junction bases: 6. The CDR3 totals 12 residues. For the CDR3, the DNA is TGTGCCTGGGGGGACAGGGTGCGGGGCTACACCTTC. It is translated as CAWGDRVRGYTF.

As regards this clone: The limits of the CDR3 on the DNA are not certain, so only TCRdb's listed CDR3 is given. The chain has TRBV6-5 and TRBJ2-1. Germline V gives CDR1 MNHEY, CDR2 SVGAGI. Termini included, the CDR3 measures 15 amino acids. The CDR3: CASSSRLSGHNEQFF.

CDR3 nucleotides: TGTGCCAGCAGGACAGGGGTCAACACCGGGGAGCTGTTTTTT. Translation gives CASRTGVNTGELFF. The V and J genes are TRBV9 and TRBJ2-2, with 8 bases aligning to TRBD1. This CDR3 is 14 amino acids long. Looked up from germline, CDR1 is SGDLS and CDR2 is YYNGEE. Unmatched junction bases numbered 2, after V lost 5 bases and J lost 2 bases.

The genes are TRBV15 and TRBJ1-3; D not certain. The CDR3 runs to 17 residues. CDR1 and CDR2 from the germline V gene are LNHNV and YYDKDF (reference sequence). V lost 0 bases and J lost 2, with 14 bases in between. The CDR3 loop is CATSRDSAGVTGNTIYF. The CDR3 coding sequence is TGTGCCACCAGCAGAGATTCCGCCGGAGTCACTGGAAACACCATATATTTT.

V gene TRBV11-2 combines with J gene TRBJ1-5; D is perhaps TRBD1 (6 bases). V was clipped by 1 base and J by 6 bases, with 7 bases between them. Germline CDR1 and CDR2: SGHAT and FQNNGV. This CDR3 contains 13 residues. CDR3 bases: TGTGCCAGCAGCTTAGGGGGGGCTCAGCCCCAGCATTTT. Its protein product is CASSLGGAQPQHF.

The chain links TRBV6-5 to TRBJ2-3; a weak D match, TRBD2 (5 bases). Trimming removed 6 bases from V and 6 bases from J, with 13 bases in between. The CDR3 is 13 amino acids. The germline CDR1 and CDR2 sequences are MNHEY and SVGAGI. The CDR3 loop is CASRGRAPDTQYF. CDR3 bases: TGTGCCAGCAGAGGGCGGGCGCCGGATACGCAGTATTTT.

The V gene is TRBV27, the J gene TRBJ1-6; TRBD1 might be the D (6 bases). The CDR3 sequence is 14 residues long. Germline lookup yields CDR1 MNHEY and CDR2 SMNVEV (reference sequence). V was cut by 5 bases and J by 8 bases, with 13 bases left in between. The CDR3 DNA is TGTGCCAGCAGTCAGCAGGGGTGGGATTCACCCCTCCACTTT. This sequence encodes CASSQQGWDSPLHF.

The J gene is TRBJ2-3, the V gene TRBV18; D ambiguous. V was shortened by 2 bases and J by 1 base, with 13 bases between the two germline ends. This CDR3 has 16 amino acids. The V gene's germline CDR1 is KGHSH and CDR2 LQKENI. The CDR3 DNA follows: TGTGCCAGCTCACCAACGAGGATCCTCCGCACAGATACGCAGTATTTT. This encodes CASSPTRILRTDTQYF.

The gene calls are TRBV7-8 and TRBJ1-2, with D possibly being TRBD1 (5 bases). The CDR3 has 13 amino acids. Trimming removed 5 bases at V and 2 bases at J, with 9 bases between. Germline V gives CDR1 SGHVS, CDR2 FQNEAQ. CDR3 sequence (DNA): TGTGCCAGCAGCCCGGACACCAACTATGGCTACACCTTC. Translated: CASSPDTNYGYTF.

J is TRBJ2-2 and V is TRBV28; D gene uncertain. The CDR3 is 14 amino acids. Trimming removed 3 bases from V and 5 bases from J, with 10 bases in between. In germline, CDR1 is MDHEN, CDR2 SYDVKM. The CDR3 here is CASSLAGLTGELFF. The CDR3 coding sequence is TGTGCCAGCAGTTTGGCTGGGCTAACCGGGGAGCTGTTTTTT.

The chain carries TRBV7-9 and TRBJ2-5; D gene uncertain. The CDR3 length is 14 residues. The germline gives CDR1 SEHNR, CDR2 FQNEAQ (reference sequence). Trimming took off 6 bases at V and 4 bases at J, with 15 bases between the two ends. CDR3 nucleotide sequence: TGTGCCAGCAGACGCGGAAAGGGTATAGAGACCCAGTACTTC. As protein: CASRRGKGIETQYF.

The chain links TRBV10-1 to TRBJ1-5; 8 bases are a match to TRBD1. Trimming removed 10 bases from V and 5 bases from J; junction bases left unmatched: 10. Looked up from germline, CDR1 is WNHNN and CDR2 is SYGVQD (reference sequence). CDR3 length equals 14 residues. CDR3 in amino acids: CATPTDREDQPQHF. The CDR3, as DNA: TGCGCCACTCCGACGGACAGGGAGGATCAGCCCCAGCATTTT.

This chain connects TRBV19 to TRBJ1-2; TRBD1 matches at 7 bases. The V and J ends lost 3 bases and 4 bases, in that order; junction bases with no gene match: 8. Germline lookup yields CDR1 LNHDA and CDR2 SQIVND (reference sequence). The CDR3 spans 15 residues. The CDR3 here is CASSIPRGRGYGYTF. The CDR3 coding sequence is TGTGCCAGTAGTATCCCCAGGGGGAGAGGCTATGGCTACACCTTC.

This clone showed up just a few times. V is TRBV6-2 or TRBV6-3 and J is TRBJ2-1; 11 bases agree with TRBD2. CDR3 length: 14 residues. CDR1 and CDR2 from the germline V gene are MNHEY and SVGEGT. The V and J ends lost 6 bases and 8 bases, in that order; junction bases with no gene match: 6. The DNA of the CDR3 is TGTGCCAGCAGCTTAGCGGGAGGGTCGGATGAGCAGTTCTTC. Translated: CASSLAGGSDEQFF.

The CDR3 nucleotides are TGCGCCAGTTTCAGGGGTGACAGCTATAATTCACCCCTCCACTTT. Its translation is CASFRGDSYNSPLHF. The chain employs TRBV23-1 and TRBJ1-6; D is possibly TRBD1 (6 bases). TRBV23-1 is an open reading frame whose function is uncertain. The CDR3 contains 15 residues. V gave up 9 bases and J gave up 3 bases, with 15 bases separating them.

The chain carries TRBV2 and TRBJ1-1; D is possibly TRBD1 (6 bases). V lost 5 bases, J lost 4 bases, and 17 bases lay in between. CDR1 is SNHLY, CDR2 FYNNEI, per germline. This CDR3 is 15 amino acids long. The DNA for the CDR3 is TGTGCCAGCAGTCTCCGACAGGTGATGGGCACTGAAGCTTTCTTT. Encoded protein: CASSLRQVMGTEAFF. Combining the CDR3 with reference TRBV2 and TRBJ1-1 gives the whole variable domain EPEVTQTPSHQVTQMGQEVILRCVPISNHLYFYWYRQILGQKVEFLVSFYNNEISEKSEIFDDQFSVERPDGSNFTLKIRSTKLEDSAMYFCASSLRQVMGTEAFFGQGTRLTVV.

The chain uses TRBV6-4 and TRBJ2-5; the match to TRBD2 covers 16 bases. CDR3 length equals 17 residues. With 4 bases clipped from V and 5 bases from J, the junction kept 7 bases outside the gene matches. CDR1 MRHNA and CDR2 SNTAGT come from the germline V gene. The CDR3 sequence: CASSGGTSGRDWETQYF. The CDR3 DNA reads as TGTGCCAGCAGTGGCGGGACTAGCGGGAGGGACTGGGAGACCCAGTACTTC.